This T cell receptor beta chain was captured in a study of blood T cell repertoires in COVID-19. As for the study in general: Some COVID-19 samples were acute and others convalescent; all came from the United States, Italy and Spain.

Produced via immunoSEQ multiplex PCR; TCRdb's table is partial and in-frame only. The table lists about 330,000 clones, over 80% of them singletons, with around 8.9% in the top ten. Germline V gene data show CDR1 as SQVTM and CDR2 as ANQGSEA. The CDR3 covers 10 residues. Deletions cut 4 bases from V and 8 bases from J, with 8 bases between. The sequence was collected from a man aged 30 to 39 with COVID-19, enrolled during active disease. Sequencing was done on a sample of peripheral blood. The chain employs TRBV29-1 and TRBJ1-1; weak D call: TRBD1 (5 bases). CDR3 sequence (DNA): TGCAGCGTTGCAGGGATCGAAGCTTTCTTT. Translated, it gives CSVAGIEAFF.